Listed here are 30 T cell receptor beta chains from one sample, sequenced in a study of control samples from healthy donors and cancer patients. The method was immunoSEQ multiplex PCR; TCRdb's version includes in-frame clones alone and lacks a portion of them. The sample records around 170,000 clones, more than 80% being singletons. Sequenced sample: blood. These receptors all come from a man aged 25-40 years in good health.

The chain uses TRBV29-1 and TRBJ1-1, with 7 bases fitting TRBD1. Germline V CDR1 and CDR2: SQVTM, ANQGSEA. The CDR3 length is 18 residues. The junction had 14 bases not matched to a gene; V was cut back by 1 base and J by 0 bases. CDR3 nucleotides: TGCAGCGTTGAAGGTCGGGACAGCACCACCCAGTTGAACACTGAAGCTTTCTTT. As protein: CSVEGRDSTTQLNTEAFF. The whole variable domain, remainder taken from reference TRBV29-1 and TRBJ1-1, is SAVISQKPSRDICQRGTSLTIQCQVDSQVTMMFWYRQQPGQSLTLIATANQGSEATYESGFVIDKFPISRPNLTFSTLTVSNMSPEDSSIYLCSVEGRDSTTQLNTEAFFGQGTRLTVV.

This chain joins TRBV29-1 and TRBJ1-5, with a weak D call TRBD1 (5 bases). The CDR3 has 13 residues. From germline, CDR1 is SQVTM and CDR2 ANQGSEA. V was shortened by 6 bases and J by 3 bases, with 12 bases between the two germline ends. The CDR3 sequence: CSVGDGFNQPQHF. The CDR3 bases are TGCAGCGTGGGGGACGGATTCAATCAGCCCCAGCATTTT.

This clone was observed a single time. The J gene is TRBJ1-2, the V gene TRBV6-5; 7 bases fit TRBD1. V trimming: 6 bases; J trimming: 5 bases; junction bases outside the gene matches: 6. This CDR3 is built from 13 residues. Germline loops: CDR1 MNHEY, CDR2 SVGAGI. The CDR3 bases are TGTGCCAGCAGCGAGGGACAGTGGTATGGCTACACCTTC. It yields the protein CASSEGQWYGYTF.

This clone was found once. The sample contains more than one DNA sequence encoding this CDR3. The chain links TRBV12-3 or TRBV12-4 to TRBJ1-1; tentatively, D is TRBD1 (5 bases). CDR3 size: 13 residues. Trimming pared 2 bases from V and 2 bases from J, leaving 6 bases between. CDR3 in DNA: TGTGCCAGCAGTTTAAGGGGTAACACTGAAGCTTTCTTT. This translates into CASSLRGNTEAFF.

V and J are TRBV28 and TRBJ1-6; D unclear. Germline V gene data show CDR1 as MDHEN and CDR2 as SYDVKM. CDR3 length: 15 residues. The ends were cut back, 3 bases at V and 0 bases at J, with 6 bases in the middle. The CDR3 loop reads CASSLWSSYNSPLHF. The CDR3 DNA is TGTGCCAGCAGTTTGTGGAGCTCCTATAATTCACCCCTCCACTTT.

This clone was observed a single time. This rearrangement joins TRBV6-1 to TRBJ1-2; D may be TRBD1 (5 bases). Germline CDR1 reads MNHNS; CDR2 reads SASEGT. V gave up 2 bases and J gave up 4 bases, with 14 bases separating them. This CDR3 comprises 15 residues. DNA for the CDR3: TGTGCCAGCAGTGAACGCCGGGGGATGGTCTATGGCTACACCTTC. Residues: CASSERRGMVYGYTF.

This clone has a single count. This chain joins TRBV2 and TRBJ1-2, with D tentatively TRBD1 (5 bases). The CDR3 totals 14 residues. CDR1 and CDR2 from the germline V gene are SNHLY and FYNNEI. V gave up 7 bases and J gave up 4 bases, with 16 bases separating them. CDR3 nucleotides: TGTGCCAGCAAATCGAGCGGGGCGGGCTATGGCTACACCTTC. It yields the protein CASKSSGAGYGYTF. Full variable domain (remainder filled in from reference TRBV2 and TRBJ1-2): EPEVTQTPSHQVTQMGQEVILRCVPISNHLYFYWYRQILGQKVEFLVSFYNNEISEKSEIFDDQFSVERPDGSNFTLKIRSTKLEDSAMYFCASKSSGAGYGYTFGSGTRLTVV.

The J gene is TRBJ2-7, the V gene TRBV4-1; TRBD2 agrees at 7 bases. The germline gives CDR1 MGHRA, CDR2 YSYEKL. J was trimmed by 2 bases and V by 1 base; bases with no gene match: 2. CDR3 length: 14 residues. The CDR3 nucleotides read TGCGCCAGCAGCCAAGTGCTAGCGGCCTACGAGCAGTACTTC. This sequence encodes CASSQVLAAYEQYF.

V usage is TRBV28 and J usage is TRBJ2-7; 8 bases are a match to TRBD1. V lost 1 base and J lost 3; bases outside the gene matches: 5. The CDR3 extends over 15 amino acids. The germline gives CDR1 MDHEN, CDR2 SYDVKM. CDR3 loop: CASSLSGTGLYEQYF. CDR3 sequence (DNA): TGTGCCAGCAGTTTATCAGGGACAGGACTCTACGAGCAGTACTTC.

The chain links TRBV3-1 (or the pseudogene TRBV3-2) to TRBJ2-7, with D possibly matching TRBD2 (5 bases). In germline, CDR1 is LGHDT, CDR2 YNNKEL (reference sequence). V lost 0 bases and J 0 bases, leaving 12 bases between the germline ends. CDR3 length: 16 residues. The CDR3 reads CASSQDLQRSSYEQYF. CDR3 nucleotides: TGTGCCAGCAGCCAAGACCTACAGCGGAGCTCCTACGAGCAGTACTTC.

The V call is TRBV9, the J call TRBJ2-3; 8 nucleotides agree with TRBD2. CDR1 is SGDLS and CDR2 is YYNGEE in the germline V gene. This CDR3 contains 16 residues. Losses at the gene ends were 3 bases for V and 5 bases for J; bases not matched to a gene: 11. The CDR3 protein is CASSAVSGAVGDTQYF. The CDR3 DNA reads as TGTGCCAGCAGCGCCGTTAGCGGGGCGGTGGGAGATACGCAGTATTTT.

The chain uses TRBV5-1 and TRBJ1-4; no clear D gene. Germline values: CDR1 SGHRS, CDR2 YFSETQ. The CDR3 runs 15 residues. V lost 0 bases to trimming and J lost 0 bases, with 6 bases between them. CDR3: CASSLGVATNEKLFF. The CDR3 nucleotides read TGCGCCAGCAGCTTGGGGGTCGCAACTAATGAAAAACTGTTTTTT.

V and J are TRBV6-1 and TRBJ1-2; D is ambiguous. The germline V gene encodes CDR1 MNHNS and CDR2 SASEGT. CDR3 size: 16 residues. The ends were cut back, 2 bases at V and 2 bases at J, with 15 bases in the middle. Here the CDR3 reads CASSEKPATSNYGYTF. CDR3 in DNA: TGTGCCAGCAGTGAAAAACCGGCCACTTCCAACTATGGCTACACCTTC.

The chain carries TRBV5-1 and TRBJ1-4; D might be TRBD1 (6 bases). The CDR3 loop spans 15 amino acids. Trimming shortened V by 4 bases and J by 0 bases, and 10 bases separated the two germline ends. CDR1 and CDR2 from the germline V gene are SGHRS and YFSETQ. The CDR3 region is CASSPGTTTNEKLFF. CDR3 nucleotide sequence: TGCGCCAGCAGCCCTGGGACAACAACTAATGAAAAACTGTTTTTT.

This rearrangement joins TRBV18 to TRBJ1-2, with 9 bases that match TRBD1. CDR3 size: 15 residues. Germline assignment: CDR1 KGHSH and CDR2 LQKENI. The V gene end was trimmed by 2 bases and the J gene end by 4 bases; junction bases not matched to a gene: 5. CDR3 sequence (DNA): TGTGCCAGCTCACCATGGGACAGGGAAGGCTATGGCTACACCTTC. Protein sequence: CASSPWDREGYGYTF.

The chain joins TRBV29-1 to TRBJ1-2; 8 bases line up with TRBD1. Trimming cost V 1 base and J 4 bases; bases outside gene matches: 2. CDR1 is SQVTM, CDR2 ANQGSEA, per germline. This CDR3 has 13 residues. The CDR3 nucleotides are TGCAGCGTTGAAGCAGGGGGCATCTATGGCTACACCTTC. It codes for CSVEAGGIYGYTF.

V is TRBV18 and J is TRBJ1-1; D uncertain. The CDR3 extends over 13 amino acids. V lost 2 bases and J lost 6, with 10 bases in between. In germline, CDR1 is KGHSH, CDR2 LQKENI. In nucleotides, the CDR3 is TGTGCCAGCTCACCAGAACCGGCGGCTGAAGCTTTCTTT. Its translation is CASSPEPAAEAFF.

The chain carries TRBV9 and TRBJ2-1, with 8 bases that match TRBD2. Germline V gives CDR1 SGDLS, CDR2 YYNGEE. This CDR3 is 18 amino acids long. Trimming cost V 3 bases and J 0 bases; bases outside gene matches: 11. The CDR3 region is CASSDPGGGRGSYNEQFF. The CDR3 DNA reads TGTGCCAGCAGCGACCCCGGGGGGGGCCGTGGCTCCTACAATGAGCAGTTCTTC.

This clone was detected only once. As DNA, the CDR3 is TGTGCCACCAGTGGCGCTACAGGGGCTGAAGCTTTCTTT. It encodes CATSGATGAEAFF. The chain has TRBV24-1 and TRBJ1-1; 7 positions match TRBD1. CDR1 is KGHDR, CDR2 SFDVKD, per germline. The CDR3 runs 13 residues. J gave up 6 bases and V 5 bases, and 5 bases lay outside the gene matches.

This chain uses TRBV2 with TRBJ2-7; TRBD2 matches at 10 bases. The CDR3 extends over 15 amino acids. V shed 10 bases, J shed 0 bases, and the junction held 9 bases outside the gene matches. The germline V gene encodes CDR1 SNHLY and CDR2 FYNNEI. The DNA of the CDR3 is TGTGCCACTCTCAAGCGGGAGGGCCCCTCCTACGAGCAGTACTTC. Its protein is CATLKREGPSYEQYF.

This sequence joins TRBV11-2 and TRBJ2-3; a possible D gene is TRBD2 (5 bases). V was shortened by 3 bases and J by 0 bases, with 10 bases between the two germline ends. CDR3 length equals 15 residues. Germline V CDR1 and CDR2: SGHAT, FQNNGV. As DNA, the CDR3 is TGTGCCAGCAGCTTGTTGGAGGCTAGCACAGATACGCAGTATTTT. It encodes CASSLLEASTDTQYF.

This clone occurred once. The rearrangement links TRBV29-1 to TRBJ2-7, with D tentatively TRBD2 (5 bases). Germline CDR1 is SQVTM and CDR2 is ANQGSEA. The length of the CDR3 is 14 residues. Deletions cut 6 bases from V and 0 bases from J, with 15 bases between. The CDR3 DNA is TGCAGCGTGACACGGTGGACTGACTCCTACGAGCAGTACTTC. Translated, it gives CSVTRWTDSYEQYF.

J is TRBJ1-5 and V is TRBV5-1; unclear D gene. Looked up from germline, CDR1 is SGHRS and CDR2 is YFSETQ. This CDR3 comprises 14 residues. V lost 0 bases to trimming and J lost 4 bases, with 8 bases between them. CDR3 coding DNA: TGCGCCAGCAGCTTGGACGGATCGAATCAGCCCCAGCATTTT. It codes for CASSLDGSNQPQHF. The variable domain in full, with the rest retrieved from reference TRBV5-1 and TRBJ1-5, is KAGVTQTPRYLIKTRGQQVTLSCSPISGHRSVSWYQQTPGQGLQFLFEYFSETQRNKGNFPGRFSGRQFSNSRSEMNVSTLELGDSALYLCASSLDGSNQPQHFGDGTRLSIL.

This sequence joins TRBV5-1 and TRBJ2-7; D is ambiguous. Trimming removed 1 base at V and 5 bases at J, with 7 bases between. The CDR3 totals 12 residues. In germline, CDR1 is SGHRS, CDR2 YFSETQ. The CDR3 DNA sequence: TGCGCCAGCAGCTTGTACGCAAACGAGCAGTACTTC. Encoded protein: CASSLYANEQYF. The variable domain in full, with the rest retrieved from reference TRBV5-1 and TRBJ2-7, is KAGVTQTPRYLIKTRGQQVTLSCSPISGHRSVSWYQQTPGQGLQFLFEYFSETQRNKGNFPGRFSGRQFSNSRSEMNVSTLELGDSALYLCASSLYANEQYFGPGTRLTVT.

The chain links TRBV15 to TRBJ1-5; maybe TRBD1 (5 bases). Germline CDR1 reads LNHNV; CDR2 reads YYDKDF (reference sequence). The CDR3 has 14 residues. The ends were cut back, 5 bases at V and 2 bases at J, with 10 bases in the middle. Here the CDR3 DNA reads TGTGCCACCAGCCTGGGACTGGGCAATCAGCCCCAGCATTTT. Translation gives CATSLGLGNQPQHF.

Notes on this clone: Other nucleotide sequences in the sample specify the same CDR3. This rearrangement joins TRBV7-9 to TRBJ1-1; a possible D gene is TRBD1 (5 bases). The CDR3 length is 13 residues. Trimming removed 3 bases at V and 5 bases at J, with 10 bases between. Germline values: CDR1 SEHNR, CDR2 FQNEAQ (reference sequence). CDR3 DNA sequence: TGTGCCAGCAGCTTGGAGAGGGGTACTGAAGCTTTCTTT. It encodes CASSLERGTEAFF.

The CDR3 here is CASSLLPSNQPQHF. CDR3 DNA: TGTGCCAGCTCACTACTCCCTAGCAATCAGCCCCAGCATTTT. The V and J genes are TRBV18 and TRBJ1-5, with unresolved D. V was shortened by 4 bases and J by 0 bases, with 7 bases between the two germline ends. CDR3 size: 14 residues. Per the germline V gene, CDR1 is KGHSH and CDR2 is LQKENI.

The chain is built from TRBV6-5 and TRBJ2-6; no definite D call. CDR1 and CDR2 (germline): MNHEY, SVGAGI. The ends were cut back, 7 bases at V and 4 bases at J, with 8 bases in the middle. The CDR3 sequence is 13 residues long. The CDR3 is CASIWGGANVLTF. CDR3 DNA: TGTGCCAGCATCTGGGGAGGGGCCAACGTCCTGACTTTC.

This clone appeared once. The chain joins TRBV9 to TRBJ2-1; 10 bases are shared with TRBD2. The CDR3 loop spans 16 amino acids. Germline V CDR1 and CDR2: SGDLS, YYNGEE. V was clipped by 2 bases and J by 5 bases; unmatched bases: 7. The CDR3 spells CASSVSSGRDNNEQFF. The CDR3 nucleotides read TGTGCCAGCAGCGTCTCTAGCGGGAGAGATAACAATGAGCAGTTCTTC. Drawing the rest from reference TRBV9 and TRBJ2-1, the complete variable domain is DSGVTQTPKHLITATGQRVTLRCSPRSGDLSVYWYQQSLDQGLQFLIQYYNGEERAKGNILERFSAQQFPDLHSELNLSSLELGDSALYFCASSVSSGRDNNEQFFGPGTRLTVL.

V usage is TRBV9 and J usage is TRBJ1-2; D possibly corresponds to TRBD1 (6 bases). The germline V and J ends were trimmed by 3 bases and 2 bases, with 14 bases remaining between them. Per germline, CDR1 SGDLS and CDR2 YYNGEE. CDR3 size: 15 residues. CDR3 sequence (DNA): TGTGCCAGCAGCGGATCAGGGGTTGCGAACTATGGCTACACCTTC. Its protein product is CASSGSGVANYGYTF.